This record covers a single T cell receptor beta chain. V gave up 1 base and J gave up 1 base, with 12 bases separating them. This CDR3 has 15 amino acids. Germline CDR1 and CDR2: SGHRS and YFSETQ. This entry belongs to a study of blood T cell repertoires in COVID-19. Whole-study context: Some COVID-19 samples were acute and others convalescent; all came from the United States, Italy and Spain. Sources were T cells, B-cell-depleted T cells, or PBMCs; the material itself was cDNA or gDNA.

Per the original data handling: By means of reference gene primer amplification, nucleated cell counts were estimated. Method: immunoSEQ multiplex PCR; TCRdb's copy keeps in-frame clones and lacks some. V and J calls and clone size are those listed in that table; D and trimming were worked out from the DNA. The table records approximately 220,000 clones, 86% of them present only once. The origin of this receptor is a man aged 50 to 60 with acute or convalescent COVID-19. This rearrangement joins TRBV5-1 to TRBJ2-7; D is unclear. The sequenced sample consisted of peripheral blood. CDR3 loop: CASSLNSGSSYEQYF. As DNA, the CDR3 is TGCGCCAGCAGCTTGAATTCAGGATCTTCCTACGAGCAGTACTTC.